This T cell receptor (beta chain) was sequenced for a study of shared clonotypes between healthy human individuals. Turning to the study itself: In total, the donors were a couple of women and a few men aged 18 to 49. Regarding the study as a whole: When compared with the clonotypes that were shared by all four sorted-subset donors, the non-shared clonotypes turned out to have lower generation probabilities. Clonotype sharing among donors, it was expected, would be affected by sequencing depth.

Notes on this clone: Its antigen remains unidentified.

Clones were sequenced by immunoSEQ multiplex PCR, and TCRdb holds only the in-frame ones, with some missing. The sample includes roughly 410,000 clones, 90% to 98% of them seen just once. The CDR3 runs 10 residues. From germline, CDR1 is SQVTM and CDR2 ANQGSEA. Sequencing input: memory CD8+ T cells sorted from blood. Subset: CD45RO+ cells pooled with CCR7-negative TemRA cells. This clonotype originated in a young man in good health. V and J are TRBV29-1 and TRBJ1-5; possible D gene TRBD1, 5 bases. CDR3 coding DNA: TGCAGGCCGGGGGACGGGCCCCAGCATTTT. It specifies CRPGDGPQHF.